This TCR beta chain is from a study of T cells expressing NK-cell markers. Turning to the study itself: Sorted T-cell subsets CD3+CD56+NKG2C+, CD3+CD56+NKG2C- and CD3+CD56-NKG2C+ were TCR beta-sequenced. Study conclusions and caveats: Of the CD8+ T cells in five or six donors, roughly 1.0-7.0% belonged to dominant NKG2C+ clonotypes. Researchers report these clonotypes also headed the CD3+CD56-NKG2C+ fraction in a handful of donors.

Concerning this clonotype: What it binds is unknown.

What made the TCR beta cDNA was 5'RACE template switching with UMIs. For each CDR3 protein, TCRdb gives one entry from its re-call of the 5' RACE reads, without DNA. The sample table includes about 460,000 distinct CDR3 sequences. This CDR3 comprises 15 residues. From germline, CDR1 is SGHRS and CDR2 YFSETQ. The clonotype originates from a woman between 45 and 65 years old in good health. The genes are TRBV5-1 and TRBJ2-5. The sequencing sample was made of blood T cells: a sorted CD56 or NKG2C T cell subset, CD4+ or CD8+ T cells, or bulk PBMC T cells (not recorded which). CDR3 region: CASSLRSSNQETQYF.